These T cell receptor beta chains were read from a single sample in a study of blood T cell repertoires in COVID-19. The data were produced by immunoSEQ multiplex PCR, yet TCRdb's version contains in-frame clones alone and is incomplete. This table holds 55,000 to 80,000 clones, around nine tenths found once. Material: peripheral blood. The receptors were sampled from a human donor in a cohort sampled during active COVID-19. Each CDR3 is given with its conserved first and last residue. The D gene is left open where the match is weak. Not all rows give a size; the values are once, few, many and, for expanded clones, a class.

>-|-|TRBV21-1|TRBJ2-1
TGTGCCAGCCCCGGGGATCCACGATACAATGAGCAGTTCTTC
CASPGDPRYNEQFF
>-|TRBD2|TRBV5-1|TRBJ2-3
TGCGCCAGCAGCTCAGGACTAGCGGGGGGTGCAGATACGCAGTATTTT
CASSSGLAGGADTQYF
>once|TRBD1|TRBV3-1/TRBV3-2|TRBJ2-5
TGTGCCAGCAGCACACGACAGGGCTACCGAACCTTGGGAGAGACCCAGTACTTC
CASSTRQGYRTLGETQYF
>-|-|TRBV3-1/TRBV3-2|TRBJ2-2
TGTGCCAGCAGCCCTCCGACAAACACCGGGGAGCTGTTTTTT
CASSPPTNTGELFF
>-|TRBD2|TRBV5-1|TRBJ2-5
TGCGCCAGCAGCTTGGGCCCAGCGGGAATGGAGACCCAGTACTTC
CASSLGPAGMETQYF
>-|TRBD1|TRBV11-1|TRBJ2-7
TGTGCCAGCCGGGATAGGACAGGGACAAACGAGCAGTACTTC
CASRDRTGTNEQYF
>-|TRBD2|TRBV10-3|TRBJ2-7
TGTGCCATCAGTGAGTCAGGACTAGCCGGCTACGAGCAGTACTTC
CAISESGLAGYEQYF
>-|TRBD1|TRBV7-3|TRBJ2-1
TGTGCCAGCAGCTCAGACAGGGTCATCAATGAGCAGTTCTTC
CASSSDRVINEQFF
>-|TRBD2|TRBV5-1|TRBJ2-1
TGCGCCAGCAGCCCGATAGCGGGAGCGCACAATGAGCAGTTCTTC
CASSPIAGAHNEQFF
>-|-|TRBV6-6|TRBJ1-4
TGTGCCAGCGCGGGGGGGGGAAGGCAAGGGAATGAAAAACTGTTTTTT
CASAGGGRQGNEKLFF
>-|TRBD1|TRBV30|TRBJ2-7
TGTGCCTGGCGGGGACAGAGCTCCTACGAGCAGTACTTC
CAWRGQSSYEQYF
>-|-|TRBV29-1|TRBJ2-5
TGCAGCGGCGTAGTCGGGGAGACCCAGTACTTC
CSGVVGETQYF
>-|TRBD1|TRBV30|TRBJ2-5
TGTGCCTGGAGGGAGCCGGGACAGGGGGCTGGGGAGACCCAGTACTTC
CAWREPGQGAGETQYF
>-|TRBD1|TRBV30|TRBJ2-1
TGTGCTTGGGCGCGGGACAGGGTCGCTGAGCAGTTCTTC
CAWARDRVAEQFF
>-|TRBD1|TRBV13|TRBJ2-3
TGTGCCAGCAGCTACGGGACAGGGATAACAGATACGCAGTATTTT
CASSYGTGITDTQYF
>-|-|TRBV11-2|TRBJ1-3
TGTGCCAGCAGCTCAAACAGGGCTGGAAACACCATATATTTT
CASSSNRAGNTIYF
>-|TRBD1|TRBV19|TRBJ1-3
TGTGCCAGTAATGACAGGGGGCTTCTATCTGGAAACACCATATATTTT
CASNDRGLLSGNTIYF
>-|TRBD2|TRBV6-2/TRBV6-3|TRBJ2-3
TGTGCCAGCAGTACGCGGGGGGATACGCAGTATTTT
CASSTRGDTQYF
>once|-|TRBV6-6|TRBJ2-2
TGTGCCAGCAACGCAGGGTCGTATACCGGGGAGCTGTTTTTT
CASNAGSYTGELFF
>once|-|TRBV3-1/TRBV3-2|TRBJ1-2
TGTGCCAGCAGCCAAGAACTGCGCTCCTCGGGCTATGGCTACACCTTC
CASSQELRSSGYGYTF
>-|-|TRBV9|TRBJ2-3
TGTGCCAGCAGCGTAGGTTTCTCCACAGATACGCAGTATTTT
CASSVGFSTDTQYF
>-|-|TRBV28|TRBJ1-1
TGTGCCAGCAGGGGGGGGCCATCTGAAGCTTTCTTT
CASRGGPSEAFF
>-|TRBD2|TRBV5-1|TRBJ2-1
TGCGCCAGCAGCTTGGAGCGGGGGAACTCCTACAATGAGCAGTTCTTC
CASSLERGNSYNEQFF
>-|-|TRBV3-1/TRBV3-2|TRBJ2-2
TGTGCCAGCAGCCAAGTGCAGGTCACCGGGGAGCTGTTTTTT
CASSQVQVTGELFF
>-|TRBD1|TRBV6-5|TRBJ2-2
TGTGCCAGCAGCCGGACAGGCCTCACCGGGGAGCTGTTTTTT
CASSRTGLTGELFF
>-|TRBD1|TRBV2|TRBJ2-5
TGTGCCAGCAGTGAATCTGTAGGACAGGCCCAAGAGACCCAGTACTTC
CASSESVGQAQETQYF
>-|-|TRBV6-5|TRBJ1-4
TGTGCCAGCACGGGGGCTAATGAAAAACTGTTTTTT
CASTGANEKLFF
>once|-|TRBV3-1/TRBV3-2|TRBJ1-2
TGTGCCAGCAGCCACACTACGACGGATAACTATGGCTACACCTTC
CASSHTTTDNYGYTF
>-|TRBD2|TRBV20-1|TRBJ2-1
TGCAGTGCTAGTCTTAGCGGGAGCTACTATGAGCAGTTCTTC
CSASLSGSYYEQFF
>-|-|TRBV7-2|TRBJ1-1
TGTGCCAGCAGCTCCAGGGTAGTGACTGAAGCTTTCTTT
CASSSRVVTEAFF
>-|-|TRBV27|TRBJ2-7
TGTGCCAGCAGTTTGAATTCTGCCATCGGGGAGCAGTACTTC
CASSLNSAIGEQYF
>-|TRBD1|TRBV20-1|TRBJ1-1
TGCAGTGCCCCACAGGGGGCGGAGGCTTTCTTT
CSAPQGAEAFF
>-|-|TRBV7-3|TRBJ1-3
TGTGCCAGCAGCTCCGGACAGCCGGGAGGCACCATATATTTT
CASSSGQPGGTIYF
>once|TRBD2|TRBV10-3|TRBJ2-5
TGTGCCATCAGTGCCGCGCGGGGGGGCGGAGAGACCCAGTACTTC
CAISAARGGGETQYF
>-|-|TRBV30|TRBJ1-6
TGTGCCTGGAGTGAAGACAGGAGCTCCTATAATTCACCCCTCCACTTT
CAWSEDRSSYNSPLHF
>few|TRBD1|TRBV28|TRBJ1-6
TGTGCCAGCAGACCCGGGACAGGGTCGTGGTCACCCCTCCACTTT
CASRPGTGSWSPLHF
>-|TRBD1|TRBV19|TRBJ2-4
TGTGCCAGTAGTATGGGACAGCCCCTAGCCAAAAACATTCAGTACTTC
CASSMGQPLAKNIQYF
>-|-|TRBV4-3|TRBJ1-3
TGCGCCAGCAGCAGAACGGACAGAGTAACTGGAAACACCATATATTTT
CASSRTDRVTGNTIYF
>-|-|TRBV19|TRBJ1-5
TGTGCCAGTAGTGGGTGGGGCCGTGGTAGCAATCAGCCCCAGCATTTT
CASSGWGRGSNQPQHF
>-|-|TRBV7-2|TRBJ2-1
TGTGCCAGCAGCTTAGGCGGAGCCCTCTATGGTGAGCAGTTCTTC
CASSLGGALYGEQFF
>-|TRBD1|TRBV7-9|TRBJ1-1
TGTGCCAGCAGCACCAGACAGGGAAAGAACACTGAAGCTTTCTTT
CASSTRQGKNTEAFF
>once|TRBD1|TRBV7-9|TRBJ2-7
TGTGCCAGCAGCTCGAACGCCGGGACAGGGGGCGAGCAGTACTTC
CASSSNAGTGGEQYF
>-|TRBD1|TRBV9|TRBJ2-2
TGTGCCAGCAGCGTTGGGACAGCTACGAACACCGGGGAGCTGTTTTTT
CASSVGTATNTGELFF
>medium-sized|-|TRBV24-1|TRBJ2-1
TGTGCCACCAGTGACTCACAGGGTTCGTTAGGCAATGAGCAGTTCTTC
CATSDSQGSLGNEQFF
>-|TRBD1|TRBV15|TRBJ1-5
TGTGCCACCAGCGGAGAGACAGGGTTCAATCAGCCCCAGCATTTT
CATSGETGFNQPQHF
>-|-|TRBV28|TRBJ1-5
TGTGCCAGCCGACACGGGGGGAGGCAGCCCCAGCATTTT
CASRHGGRQPQHF
>few|TRBD1|TRBV2|TRBJ1-5
TGTGCCAGCAGATATACAGGGGATGGCAATCAGCCCCAGCATTTT
CASRYTGDGNQPQHF
>-|-|TRBV24-1|TRBJ2-2
TGTGCCACCAGTGACACGAACACCGGGGAGCTGTTTTTT
CATSDTNTGELFF
>-|-|TRBV5-1|TRBJ1-4
TGCGCCAGCAGCTTGCGGGAAGGAGGTGAAAAACTGTTTTTT
CASSLREGGEKLFF
>-|-|TRBV4-1|TRBJ2-1
TGCGCCAGCAGCCAAGAAGTCGGTAATGAGCAGTTCTTC
CASSQEVGNEQFF
>-|-|TRBV15|TRBJ2-3
TGTGCCACCAGGGCGGGGCTGGGGGCAGATACGCAGTATTTT
CATRAGLGADTQYF
>once|TRBD2|TRBV5-1|TRBJ2-1
TGCGCCAGCAGCCCCCCACTAGCGGGAGGCGGTGAGCAGTTCTTC
CASSPPLAGGGEQFF
>-|-|TRBV4-3|TRBJ2-1
TGCGCCAGCAGCCAAGAACGGGTCCTCTACAATGAGCAGTTCTTC
CASSQERVLYNEQFF
>-|TRBD1|TRBV2|TRBJ1-2
TGTGCCAGCAGCGAAGCAGGGGGTGAGGATGGCTACACCTTC
CASSEAGGEDGYTF
>-|-|TRBV4-2|TRBJ2-1
TGTGCCAGCAGCCAAGAACACTCTTTGGGGCCGCGAAGCTCCTACAATGAGCAGTTCTTC
CASSQEHSLGPRSSYNEQFF
>-|-|TRBV25-1|TRBJ1-1
TGTGCCAGCAGTGCTGTGAACACTGAAGCTTTCTTT
CASSAVNTEAFF
>-|-|TRBV5-8|TRBJ1-1
TGTGCCAGCAGCGTGGAGGAGGGTGAAGCTTTCTTT
CASSVEEGEAFF
>once|TRBD2|TRBV2|TRBJ2-2
TGTGCCAGCAGTGAGAATGGAAAACTAGCGGGGGATGAGGGGGAGCTGTTTTTT
CASSENGKLAGDEGELFF
>-|TRBD1|TRBV7-2|TRBJ1-1
TGTGCCAGCAGCGGACAGGGGAACTCTGAAGCTTTCTTT
CASSGQGNSEAFF